This TCR beta chain was sequenced for a study of persistence of HIV-infected CD4 T cells. Anti-CD3/anti-CD28 beads served as a nonspecific positive control stimulus. CD4+ T cells upregulating both CD40 ligand and CD69 were sorted as responding cells. Stimulated PBMCs had first been depleted of CD8+ T cells. Remarks on this clone: Antigen unknown.

The V end lost 4 bases, the J end lost 2 bases, and 17 bases lay between the germline ends. Germline V gene lookup returns CDR1 LGHNA and CDR2 YNFKEQ. The CDR3 runs to 17 residues. Study-wide points: Degenerate expanded CDR3beta sequences were enriched among CMV- and Gag-responding cells.

Sequencing used immunoSEQ version 4 in survey mode. Clones were read by immunoSEQ multiplex PCR, and TCRdb kept only the in-frame ones, dropping some. In the table there are over 35,000 clones, just over 90% of which are singletons. This receptor was taken from an adult man with HIV who was CMV-seropositive. The input for sequencing was CD4+ T cells sorted from PBMCs after roughly 20-hour stimulation, taken from a patient who received antiretroviral therapy. The V gene is TRBV4-2, the J gene TRBJ2-2, with TRBD2 as a possible D gene (5 bases). CDR3 DNA: TGTGCCAGCAGCCCCCTGTCTGGGAGAGGTAACACCGGGGAGCTGTTTTTT. Its translation: CASSPLSGRGNTGELFF.